This T cell receptor beta chain is from a study of blood T cell repertoires in COVID-19. Across the study: Donors in the United States, Italy and Spain gave samples during acute or convalescent COVID-19.

This CDR3 has 13 amino acids. Germline values: CDR1 MNHEY, CDR2 SVGAGI. J was trimmed by 4 bases and V by 6 bases; bases with no gene match: 1. Profiled with immunoSEQ multiplex PCR; TCRdb holds only in-frame clones, not every one. The sample lists roughly 130,000 clones, roughly 84% occurring once. Notes on this clone: A read error is possible here, since a much larger clone lies one base away.

This sequence joins TRBV6-5 and TRBJ1-5; the match to TRBD1 covers 9 bases. This TCR was recovered from a man aged 25 to 40 with COVID-19, enrolled during active disease. The sequencing input was peripheral blood. In DNA form, the CDR3 reads TGTGCCAGCAGAGGACAGGGGAATCAGCCCCAGCATTTT. Amino acid sequence: CASRGQGNQPQHF.